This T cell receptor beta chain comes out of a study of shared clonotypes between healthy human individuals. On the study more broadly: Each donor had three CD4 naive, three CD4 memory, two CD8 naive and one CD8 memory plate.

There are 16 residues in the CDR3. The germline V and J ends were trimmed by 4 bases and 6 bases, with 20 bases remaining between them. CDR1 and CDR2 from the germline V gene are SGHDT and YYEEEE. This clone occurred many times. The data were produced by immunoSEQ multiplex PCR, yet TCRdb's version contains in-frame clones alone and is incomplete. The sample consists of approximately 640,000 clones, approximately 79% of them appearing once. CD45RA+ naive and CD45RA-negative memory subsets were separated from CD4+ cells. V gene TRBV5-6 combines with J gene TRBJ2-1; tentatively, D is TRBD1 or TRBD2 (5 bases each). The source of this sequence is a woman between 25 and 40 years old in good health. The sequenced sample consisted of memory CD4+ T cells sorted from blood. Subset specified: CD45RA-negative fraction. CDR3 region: CASSGATRDGGNEQFF. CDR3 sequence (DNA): TGTGCCAGCAGCGGGGCTACTAGGGACGGAGGCAATGAGCAGTTCTTC.